This T cell receptor beta chain was sequenced for a study of T cells after yellow fever vaccination. Study results and limitations: Most clones from primary vaccination were detected again post-booster (about 95% CD4, approximately 90% CD8).

TCRdb reprocessed the 5' RACE reads via MiXCR and lists one record per CDR3 protein. Seen here are hundreds of thousands of distinct CDR3 sequences, about 19% observed once, and the top ten hold 18%. This clonotype was counted ten times or more. Its specificity is unknown. This specimen consisted of PBMCs, obtained before the yellow fever booster vaccination. The receptor was isolated from a man between 18 and 29 years old who received the YFV17D yellow fever vaccine.

CDR3 protein: CASSSPTGGHNEQFF. The CDR3 nucleotides are TGTGCCAGCAGCTCTCCAACGGGGGGCCACAATGAGCAGTTCTTC. This chain uses TRBV7-9 with TRBJ2-1; tentative D call: TRBD2 (7 bases). Germline CDR1 reads SEHNR; CDR2 reads FQNEAQ (reference sequence). The V end was cut by 4 bases, the J end by 5 bases, with 15 bases between. CDR3 length equals 15 residues.